This T cell receptor beta chain is from a study of blood T cell repertoires in COVID-19. Looking at the study overall: COVID-19 samples collected from the United States, Italy and Spain covered acute and convalescent phases.

Germline V gene lookup returns CDR1 SGHVS and CDR2 FQNEAQ. Trimming took 2 bases from V and 7 from J; bases not matched to a gene: 6. This CDR3 spans 14 amino acids. Per the original data handling: Estimation of nucleated cell counts relied on the amplification of reference gene primers. Assay used: immunoSEQ multiplex PCR; TCRdb lists only in-frame clones, some missing. Clone size and the V and J calls come from that table; the DNA yielded D and trimming. The table has some 110,000 clones, around four fifths seen once; the top ten hold 4.5% to 5.5%. V gene TRBV7-8 combines with J gene TRBJ1-2, with 8 nucleotides matching TRBD1. The sequence was collected from a man aged 55 to 69 with acute or convalescent COVID-19. Sequencing was performed on peripheral blood. This CDR3 reads CASSLIQGAAGYTF. CDR3 nucleotides: TGTGCCAGCAGCTTAATCCAGGGGGCGGCTGGCTACACCTTC.